Shown below are 15 T cell receptor beta chains from a single sample sequenced in a study of blood T cell repertoires in COVID-19. TCRdb's table, derived via immunoSEQ multiplex PCR, lists solely in-frame clones and lacks some. The data show about 260,000 clones, with around 89% seen just once and about 1% held by the top ten. The sample was PBMCs or T cells enriched from blood (not recorded which). The receptors were gathered from a man aged 50 or older who had been exposed to COVID-19.

The chain carries TRBV5-1 and TRBJ2-3; the match to TRBD2 covers 8 bases. This CDR3 has 15 amino acids. The V segment lost 8 bases and the J segment 3 bases; nucleotides outside the gene matches: 11. The germline CDR1 and CDR2 sequences are SGHRS and YFSETQ. The CDR3 loop reads CASSKAGDRTDTQYF. The CDR3 nucleotides are TGCGCCAGTTCTAAAGCGGGAGACCGGACAGATACGCAGTATTTT.

DNA for the CDR3: TGTGCCAGCAGCTTGCGCTTAGCGTCGAACACCGGGGAGCTGTTTTTT. Protein sequence: CASSLRLASNTGELFF. This sequence joins TRBV5-4 and TRBJ2-2; a weak D match, TRBD2 (5 bases). Germline V gene data show CDR1 as SGHNT and CDR2 as YYREEE (reference sequence). The V and J ends lost 1 base and 0 bases respectively, with 10 bases between them. The CDR3 sequence is 16 residues long. Combining the CDR3 with reference TRBV5-4 and TRBJ2-2 gives the whole variable domain ETGVTQSPTHLIKTRGQQVTLRCSSQSGHNTVSWYQQALGQGPQFIFQYYREEENGRGNFPPRFSGLQFPNYSSELNVNALELDDSALYLCASSLRLASNTGELFFGEGSRLTVL.

The rearrangement links TRBV5-1 to TRBJ2-2; 9 nucleotides match TRBD1. Germline loops: CDR1 SGHRS, CDR2 YFSETQ. V was pared by 2 bases and J by 7 bases, with 6 bases of the junction left unmatched. This CDR3 contains 15 residues. CDR3 sequence reads: CASSLQGAFGGELFF. Here the CDR3 DNA reads TGCGCCAGCAGCTTACAGGGGGCGTTTGGCGGGGAGCTGTTTTTT.

This rearrangement joins TRBV11-2 to TRBJ2-3; TRBD1 agrees at 7 bases. The germline V gene has CDR1 SGHAT and CDR2 FQNNGV. V lost 2 bases to trimming and J lost 4 bases; unmatched junction nucleotides: 18. The CDR3 contains 19 residues. In nucleotides, the CDR3 is TGTGCCAGCAGCTTATTAAAGGGCGAAACAGGGGCTGGGCCAGATACGCAGTATTTT. It is translated as CASSLLKGETGAGPDTQYF.

This chain links TRBV4-1 with TRBJ2-1; D remains ambiguous. Germline V gene lookup returns CDR1 MGHRA and CDR2 YSYEKL. The CDR3 spans 16 residues. The germline V and J ends were trimmed by 2 bases and 0 bases, with 11 bases remaining between them. Written as DNA, the CDR3 is TGCGCCAGCAGCCAACCGCGGAGAAGCTCCTACAATGAGCAGTTCTTC. Its translation is CASSQPRRSSYNEQFF.

This chain uses TRBV7-9 with TRBJ1-6; a weak D match, TRBD1 (5 bases). CDR1 and CDR2 from the germline V gene are SEHNR and FQNEAQ (reference sequence). The V and J ends lost 4 bases and 7 bases respectively, with 11 bases between them. The CDR3 totals 14 residues. As DNA, the CDR3 is TGTGCCAGCAGCTACGGGGGGTCAAATTCACCCCTCCACTTT. As protein: CASSYGGSNSPLHF.

This clone was counted a single time. The V call is TRBV28, the J call TRBJ1-2; TRBD1 matches at 9 bases. CDR3 length: 16 residues. The germline V gene encodes CDR1 MDHEN and CDR2 SYDVKM. With V trimmed by 4 bases and J by 1 base, 7 bases remained unmatched. The CDR3 is CASSYTGGGDNYGYTF. The CDR3 coding sequence is TGTGCCAGCAGTTATACAGGGGGCGGGGATAACTATGGCTACACCTTC.

The rearrangement uses TRBV7-9 and TRBJ1-2; no clear D gene. Germline assignment: CDR1 SEHNR and CDR2 FQNEAQ (reference sequence). The CDR3 sequence is 13 residues long. Between the trimmed V and J ends, which lost 0 bases and 1 base, there was a span of 3 bases. CDR3 in DNA: TGTGCCAGCAGCTTAGCGAGTAACTATGGCTACACCTTC. This translates into CASSLASNYGYTF. The entire variable domain, with the rest obtained from reference TRBV7-9 and TRBJ1-2, is as follows: DTGVSQNPRHKITKRGQNVTFRCDPISEHNRLYWYRQTLGQGPEFLTYFQNEAQLEKSRLLSDRFSAERPKGSFSTLEIQRTEQGDSAMYLCASSLASNYGYTFGSGTRLTVV.

The genes are TRBV19 and TRBJ2-3; 12 bases align to TRBD2. CDR3 length equals 20 residues. The ends lost 7 bases at V and 2 bases at J; junction bases unmatched: 19. Germline V CDR1 and CDR2: LNHDA, SQIVND (reference sequence). The CDR3 DNA is TGTGCCAGTATGAGGGACACCGGGACTAGCGGGCCCTACCTCACAGATACGCAGTATTTT. It encodes CASMRDTGTSGPYLTDTQYF.

The chain links TRBV19 to TRBJ1-1; 9 nucleotides agree with TRBD1. V was pared by 6 bases and J by 0 bases, with 2 bases of the junction left unmatched. This CDR3 spans 14 amino acids. Looked up from germline, CDR1 is LNHDA and CDR2 is SQIVND (reference sequence). As DNA, the CDR3 is TGTGCCAGTAGGGGACAGGGATTGAACACTGAAGCTTTCTTT. It specifies CASRGQGLNTEAFF.

This clone was recorded once. This chain links TRBV6-6 with TRBJ2-3; the D is unclear. The germline V and J ends were trimmed by 6 bases and 1 base, with 14 bases remaining between them. The germline CDR1 and CDR2 sequences are MNHNY and SVGAGI (reference sequence). The CDR3 has 15 residues. CDR3 DNA: TGTGCCAGCAGCCCCGTCTTCTCTCGCACAGATACGCAGTATTTT. Translating it yields CASSPVFSRTDTQYF.

This rearrangement joins TRBV6-5 to TRBJ1-4; D unclear. Trimming took 5 bases from V and 0 from J, leaving 7 bases between them. Germline CDR1 MNHEY, CDR2 SVGAGI. This CDR3 has 14 residues. The CDR3 reads CASSTLPTNEKLFF. The CDR3 DNA reads TGTGCCAGCAGTACATTACCAACTAATGAAAAACTGTTTTTT.

This chain links TRBV28 with TRBJ1-2; 7 bases fit TRBD1. CDR3 length: 14 residues. Germline CDR1 is MDHEN and CDR2 is SYDVKM. Germline trimming cut 7 bases from V and 4 bases from J; bases unmatched to any gene: 9. The chain's CDR3 is CASTLEGASYGYTF. The CDR3 DNA sequence: TGTGCCAGCACATTGGAGGGGGCGAGCTATGGCTACACCTTC.

The chain couples TRBV9 to TRBJ1-4, with a weak D call TRBD1 (5 bases). The ends were cut back, 4 bases at V and 0 bases at J, with 16 bases in the middle. CDR3 size: 17 residues. The V gene's germline CDR1 is SGDLS and CDR2 YYNGEE. CDR3: CASSSTPQGATNEKLFF. For the CDR3, the DNA is TGTGCCAGCAGCTCTACACCTCAGGGTGCAACTAATGAAAAACTGTTTTTT.

The V and J genes are TRBV6-1 and TRBJ1-2, with unresolved D. The CDR3 runs to 13 residues. Germline V gene data show CDR1 as MNHNS and CDR2 as SASEGT. Trimming stripped 1 base from V and 7 bases from J, with 10 bases between. The CDR3 is CASSEVPEVGYTF. The CDR3 DNA follows: TGTGCCAGCAGTGAAGTTCCAGAAGTTGGCTACACCTTC.